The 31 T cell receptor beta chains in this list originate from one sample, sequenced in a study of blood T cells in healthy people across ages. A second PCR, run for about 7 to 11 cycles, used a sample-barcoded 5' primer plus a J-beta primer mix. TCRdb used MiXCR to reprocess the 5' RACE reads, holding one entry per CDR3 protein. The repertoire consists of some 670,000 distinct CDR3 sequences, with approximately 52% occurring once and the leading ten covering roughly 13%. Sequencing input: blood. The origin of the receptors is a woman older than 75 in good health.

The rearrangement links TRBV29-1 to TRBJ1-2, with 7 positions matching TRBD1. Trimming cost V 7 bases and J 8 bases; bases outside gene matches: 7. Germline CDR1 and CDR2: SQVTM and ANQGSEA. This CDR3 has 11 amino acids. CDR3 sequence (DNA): TGCAGCGACTTTGACAGGGACGGCTACACCTTC. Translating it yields CSDFDRDGYTF.

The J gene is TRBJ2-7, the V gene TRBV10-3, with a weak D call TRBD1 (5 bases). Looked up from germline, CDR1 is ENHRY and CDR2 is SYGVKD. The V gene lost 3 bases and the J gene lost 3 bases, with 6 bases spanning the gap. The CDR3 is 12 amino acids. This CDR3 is CAISEQVYEQYF. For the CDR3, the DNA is TGTGCCATCAGTGAACAGGTCTACGAGCAGTACTTC.

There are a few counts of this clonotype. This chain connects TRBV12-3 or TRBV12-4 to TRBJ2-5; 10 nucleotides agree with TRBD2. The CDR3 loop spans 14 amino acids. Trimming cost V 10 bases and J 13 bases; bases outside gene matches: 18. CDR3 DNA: TGTGCCATCGGACTAGCGGAAGTATCGCGGTATCCGTACTTC. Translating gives CAIGLAEVSRYPYF.

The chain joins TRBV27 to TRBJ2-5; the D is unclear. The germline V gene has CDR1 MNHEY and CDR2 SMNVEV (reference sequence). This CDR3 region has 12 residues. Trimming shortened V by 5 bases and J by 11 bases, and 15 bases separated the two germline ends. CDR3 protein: CASSPSRCVQYF. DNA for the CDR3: TGTGCCAGCAGTCCATCAAGGTGCGTGCAGTACTTC.

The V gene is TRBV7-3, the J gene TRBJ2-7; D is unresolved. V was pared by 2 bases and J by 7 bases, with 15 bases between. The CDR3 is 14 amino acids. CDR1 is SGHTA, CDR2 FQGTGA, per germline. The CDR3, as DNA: TGTGCCAGCAGCTTAGCCGTGGCATCCGGGGAGCAGTACTTC. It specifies CASSLAVASGEQYF.

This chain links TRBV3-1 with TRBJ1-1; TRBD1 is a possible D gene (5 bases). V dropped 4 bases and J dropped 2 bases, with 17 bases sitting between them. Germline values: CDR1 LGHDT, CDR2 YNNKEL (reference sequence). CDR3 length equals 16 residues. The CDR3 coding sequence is TGTGCCAGCAGCCCCGGACACATCACGACAAACACTGAAGCTTTCTTT. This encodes CASSPGHITTNTEAFF.

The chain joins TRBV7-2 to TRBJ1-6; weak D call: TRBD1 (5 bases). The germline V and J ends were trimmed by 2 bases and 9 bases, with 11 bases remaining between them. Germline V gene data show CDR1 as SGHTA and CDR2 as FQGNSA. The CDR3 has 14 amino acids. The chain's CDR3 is CASSLTGGGSPLHF. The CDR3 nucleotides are TGTGCCAGCAGCTTAACGGGTGGGGGTTCACCCCTCCACTTT.

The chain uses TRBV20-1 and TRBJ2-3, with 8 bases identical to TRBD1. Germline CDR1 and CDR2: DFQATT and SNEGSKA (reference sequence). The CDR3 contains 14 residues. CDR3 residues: CSALRDRTTDTQYF. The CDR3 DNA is TGCAGCGCGCTTCGGGACAGGACCACAGATACGCAGTATTTT.

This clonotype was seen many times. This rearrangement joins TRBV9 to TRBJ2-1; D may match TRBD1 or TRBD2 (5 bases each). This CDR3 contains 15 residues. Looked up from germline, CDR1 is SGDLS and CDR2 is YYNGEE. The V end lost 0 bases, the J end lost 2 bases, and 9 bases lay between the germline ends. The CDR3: CASSVGQGAYNEQFF. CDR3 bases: TGTGCCAGCAGCGTAGGTCAGGGAGCCTACAATGAGCAGTTCTTC.

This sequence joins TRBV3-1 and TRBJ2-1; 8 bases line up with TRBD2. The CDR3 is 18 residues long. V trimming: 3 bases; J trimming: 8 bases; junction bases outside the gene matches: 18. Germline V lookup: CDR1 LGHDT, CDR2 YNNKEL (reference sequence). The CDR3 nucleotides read TGTGCCAGCAGCCACTCCCTCGGACTAGCAGGGATTAAGGATGAGCAGTTCTTC. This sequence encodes CASSHSLGLAGIKDEQFF.

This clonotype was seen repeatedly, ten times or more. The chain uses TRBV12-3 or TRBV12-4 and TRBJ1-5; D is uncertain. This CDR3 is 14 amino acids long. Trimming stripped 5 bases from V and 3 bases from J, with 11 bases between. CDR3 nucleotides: TGTGCCAGCAGTCTCCAAGGGCCCAATCAGCCCCAGCATTTT. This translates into CASSLQGPNQPQHF.

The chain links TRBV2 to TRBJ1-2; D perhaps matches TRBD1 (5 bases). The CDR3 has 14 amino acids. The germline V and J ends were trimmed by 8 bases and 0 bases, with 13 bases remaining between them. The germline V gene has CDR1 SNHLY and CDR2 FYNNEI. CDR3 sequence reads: CASLRQPANYGYTF. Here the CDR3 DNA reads TGTGCCAGCTTGCGACAGCCAGCTAACTATGGCTACACCTTC.

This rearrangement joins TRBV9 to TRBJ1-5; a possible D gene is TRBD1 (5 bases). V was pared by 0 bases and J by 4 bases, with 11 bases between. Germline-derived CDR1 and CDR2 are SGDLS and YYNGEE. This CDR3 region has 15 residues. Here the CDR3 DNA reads TGTGCCAGCAGCGTAGATGGCAGGGATAATCAGCCCCAGCATTTT. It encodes CASSVDGRDNQPQHF. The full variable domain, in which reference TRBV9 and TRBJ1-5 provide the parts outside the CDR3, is DSGVTQTPKHLITATGQRVTLRCSPRSGDLSVYWYQQSLDQGLQFLIQYYNGEERAKGNILERFSAQQFPDLHSELNLSSLELGDSALYFCASSVDGRDNQPQHFGDGTRLSIL.

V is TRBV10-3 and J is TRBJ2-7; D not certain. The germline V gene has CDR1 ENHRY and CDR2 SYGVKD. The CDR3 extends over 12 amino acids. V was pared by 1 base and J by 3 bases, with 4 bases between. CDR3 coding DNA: TGTGCCATCAGTGAGTTGCGCTACGAGCAGTACTTC. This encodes CAISELRYEQYF.

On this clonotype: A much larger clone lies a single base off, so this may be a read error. The CDR3 DNA reads TGTGCCAGCAGTTTAGGGGGACAGGGTCGGAATGAGCAGTTCTTC. Residues: CASSLGGQGRNEQFF. The chain uses TRBV12-3 or TRBV12-4 and TRBJ2-1; 9 bases match TRBD1. This CDR3 is built from 15 residues. V lost 1 base, J lost 7 bases, and 5 bases stayed unmatched.

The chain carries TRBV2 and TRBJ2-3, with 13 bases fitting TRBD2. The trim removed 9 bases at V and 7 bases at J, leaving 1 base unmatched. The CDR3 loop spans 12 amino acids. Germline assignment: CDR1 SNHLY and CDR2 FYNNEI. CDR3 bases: TGTGCCAGGACTAGCGGGAGGAATACGCAGTATTTT. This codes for CARTSGRNTQYF. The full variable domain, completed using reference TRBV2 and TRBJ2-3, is EPEVTQTPSHQVTQMGQEVILRCVPISNHLYFYWYRQILGQKVEFLVSFYNNEISEKSEIFDDQFSVERPDGSNFTLKIRSTKLEDSAMYFCARTSGRNTQYFGPGTRLTVL.

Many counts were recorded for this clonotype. This CDR3 is CASHRDRRSYEQYF. CDR3 in DNA: TGTGCCAGCCACCGGGACAGAAGATCCTACGAGCAGTACTTC. The genes are TRBV28 and TRBJ2-7, with 7 bases matching TRBD1. The CDR3 runs to 14 residues. Germline CDR1 reads MDHEN; CDR2 reads SYDVKM. V dropped 8 bases and J dropped 1; count of bases not matched to a gene: 8. The whole variable domain, filled in from reference TRBV28 and TRBJ2-7, reads DVKVTQSSRYLVKRTGEKVFLECVQDMDHENMFWYRQDPGLGLRLIYFSYDVKMKEKGDIPEGYSVSREKKERFSLILESASTNQTSMYLCASHRDRRSYEQYFGPGTRLTVT.

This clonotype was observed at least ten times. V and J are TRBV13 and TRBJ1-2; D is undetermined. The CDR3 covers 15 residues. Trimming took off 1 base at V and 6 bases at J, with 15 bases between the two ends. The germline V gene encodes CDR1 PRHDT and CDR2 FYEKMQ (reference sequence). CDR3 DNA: TGTGCCAGCAGCTTAGTGGGCAGGAATCAAGATGGCTACACCTTC. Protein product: CASSLVGRNQDGYTF.

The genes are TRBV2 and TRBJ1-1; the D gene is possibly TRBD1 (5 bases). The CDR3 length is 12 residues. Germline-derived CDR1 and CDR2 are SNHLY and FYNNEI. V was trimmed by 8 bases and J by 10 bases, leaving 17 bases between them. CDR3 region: CASGGESRGAFF. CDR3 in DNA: TGTGCCAGCGGAGGGGAGTCTAGGGGAGCTTTCTTT. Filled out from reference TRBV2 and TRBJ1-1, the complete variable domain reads EPEVTQTPSHQVTQMGQEVILRCVPISNHLYFYWYRQILGQKVEFLVSFYNNEISEKSEIFDDQFSVERPDGSNFTLKIRSTKLEDSAMYFCASGGESRGAFFGQGTRLTVV.

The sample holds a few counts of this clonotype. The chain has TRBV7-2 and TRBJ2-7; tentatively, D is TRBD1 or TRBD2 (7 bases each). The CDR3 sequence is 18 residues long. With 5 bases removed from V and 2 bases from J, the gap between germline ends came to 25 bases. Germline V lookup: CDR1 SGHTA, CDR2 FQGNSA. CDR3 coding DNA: TGTGCCAGCAGCCTTCAACGCCTCGACAGGGAGGGAACCTACGAGCAGTACTTC. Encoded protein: CASSLQRLDREGTYEQYF.

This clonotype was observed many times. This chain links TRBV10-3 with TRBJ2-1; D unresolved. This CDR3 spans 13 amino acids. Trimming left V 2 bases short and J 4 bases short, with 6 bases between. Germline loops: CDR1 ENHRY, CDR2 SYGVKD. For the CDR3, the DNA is TGTGCCATCAGTGAGGGGCAGTACAATGAGCAGTTCTTC. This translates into CAISEGQYNEQFF.

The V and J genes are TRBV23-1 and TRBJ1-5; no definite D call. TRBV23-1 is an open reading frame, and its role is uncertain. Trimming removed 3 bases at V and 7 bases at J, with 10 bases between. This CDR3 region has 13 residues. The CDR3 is CASSHRESQPQHF. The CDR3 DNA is TGCGCCAGCAGTCACCGGGAATCCCAGCCCCAGCATTTT.

Here the CDR3 reads CSVRAGALYNEQFF. The CDR3 coding sequence is TGCAGCGTTCGAGCGGGAGCCCTCTACAATGAGCAGTTCTTC. V and J are TRBV29-1 and TRBJ2-1; 8 nucleotides match TRBD2. J gave up 3 bases and V 5 bases, and 6 bases lay outside the gene matches. Germline CDR1 SQVTM, CDR2 ANQGSEA. This CDR3 is built from 14 residues.

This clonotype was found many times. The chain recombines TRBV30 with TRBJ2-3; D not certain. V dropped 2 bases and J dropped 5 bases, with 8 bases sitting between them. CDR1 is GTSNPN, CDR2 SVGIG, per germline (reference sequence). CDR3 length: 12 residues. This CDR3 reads CAWSMTGDTQYF. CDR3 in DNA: TGTGCCTGGAGTATGACGGGAGATACGCAGTATTTT. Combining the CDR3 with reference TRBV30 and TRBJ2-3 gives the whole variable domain SQTIHQWPATLVQPVGSPLSLECTVEGTSNPNLYWYRQAAGRGLQLLFYSVGIGQISSEVPQNLSASRPQDRQFILSSKKLLLSDSGFYLCAWSMTGDTQYFGPGTRLTVL.

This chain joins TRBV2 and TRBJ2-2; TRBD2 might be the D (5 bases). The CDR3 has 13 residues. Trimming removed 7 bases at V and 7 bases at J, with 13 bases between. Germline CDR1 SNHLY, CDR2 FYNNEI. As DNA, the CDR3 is TGTGCCAGCAAGGAGGTTACAGTCGGGGAGCTGTTTTTT. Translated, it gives CASKEVTVGELFF.

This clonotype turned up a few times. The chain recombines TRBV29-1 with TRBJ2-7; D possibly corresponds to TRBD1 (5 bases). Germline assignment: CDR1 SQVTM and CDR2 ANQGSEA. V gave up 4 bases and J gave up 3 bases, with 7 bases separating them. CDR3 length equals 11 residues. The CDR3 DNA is TGCAGCGTTGTACAGGTCTACGAGCAGTACTTC. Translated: CSVVQVYEQYF.

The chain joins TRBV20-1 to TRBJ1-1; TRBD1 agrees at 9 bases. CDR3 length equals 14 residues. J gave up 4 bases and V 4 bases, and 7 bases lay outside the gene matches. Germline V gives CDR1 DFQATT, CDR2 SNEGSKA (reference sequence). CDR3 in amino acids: CSAIRTGDGTEAFF. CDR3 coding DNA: TGCAGTGCTATCAGGACAGGGGACGGCACTGAAGCTTTCTTT.

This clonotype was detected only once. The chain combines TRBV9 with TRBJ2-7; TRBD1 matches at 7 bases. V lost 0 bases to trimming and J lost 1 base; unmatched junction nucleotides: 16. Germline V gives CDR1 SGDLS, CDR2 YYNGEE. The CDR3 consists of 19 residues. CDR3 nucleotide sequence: TGTGCCAGCAGCGTAGTTATGATTGAGGGGACAGTCGTTTCCTACGAGCAGTACTTC. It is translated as CASSVVMIEGTVVSYEQYF. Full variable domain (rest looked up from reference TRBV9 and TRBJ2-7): DSGVTQTPKHLITATGQRVTLRCSPRSGDLSVYWYQQSLDQGLQFLIQYYNGEERAKGNILERFSAQQFPDLHSELNLSSLELGDSALYFCASSVVMIEGTVVSYEQYFGPGTRLTVT.

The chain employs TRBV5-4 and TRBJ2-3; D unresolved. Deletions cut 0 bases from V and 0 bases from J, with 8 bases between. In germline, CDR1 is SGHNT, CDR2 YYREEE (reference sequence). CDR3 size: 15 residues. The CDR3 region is CASSLEATSTDTQYF. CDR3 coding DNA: TGTGCCAGCAGCTTGGAAGCAACTAGCACAGATACGCAGTATTTT.

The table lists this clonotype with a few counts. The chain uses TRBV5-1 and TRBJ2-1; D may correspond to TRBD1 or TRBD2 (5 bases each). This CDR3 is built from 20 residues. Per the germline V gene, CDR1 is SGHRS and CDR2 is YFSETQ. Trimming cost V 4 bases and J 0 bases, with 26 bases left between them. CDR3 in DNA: TGCGCCAGCAGCACCTTTGGGCCTGCAGGGAGCTTCGTCTCCTACAATGAGCAGTTCTTC. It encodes CASSTFGPAGSFVSYNEQFF.

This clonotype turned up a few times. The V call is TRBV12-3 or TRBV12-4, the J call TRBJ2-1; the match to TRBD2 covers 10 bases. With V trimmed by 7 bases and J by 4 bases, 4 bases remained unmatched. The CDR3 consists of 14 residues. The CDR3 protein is CASMMTSGYNEQFF. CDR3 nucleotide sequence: TGTGCCAGCATGATGACTAGCGGGTACAATGAGCAGTTCTTC.